The clone carrying this T cell receptor (beta chain) was picked up many times. This record comes from a study of cytomegalovirus exposure and HLA in healthy donors. The PCR contained 60 Vbeta and 13 Jbeta primers. The data were produced by immunoSEQ multiplex PCR, yet TCRdb's version contains in-frame clones alone and is incomplete. The top ten hold 3.8% of the sample, which has 220,000 or so clones, 78% seen once. Germline CDR1 and CDR2: SQVTM and ANQGSEA. The CDR3 runs to 13 residues. Deletions cut 7 bases from V and 4 bases from J, with 14 bases between. The source is a male donor in good health and CMV-seronegative. The chain is built from TRBV29-1 and TRBJ2-1; possible D gene TRBD2, 6 bases. Sequencing input: PBMCs. Written as DNA, the CDR3 is TGCAGCGCGGGGACTTCCGTGTACAATGAGCAGTTCTTC. Its protein is CSAGTSVYNEQFF.